This T cell receptor beta chain derives from a study of blood T cells in healthy people across ages. Study-wide results and caveats: Naive CD4+ cells and diversity were both higher in long-lived donors than in aged donors.

A second PCR, run for about 6 to 11 cycles, used a sample-barcoded 5' primer plus a J-beta primer mix. MiXCR, applied by TCRdb to the 5' RACE reads, yields one record per CDR3 protein. Among 600,000 to 1,000,000 distinct CDR3 sequences listed, about 25% were seen once. Details on this clonotype: Its antigen is still unknown.

Looked up from germline, CDR1 is DFQATT and CDR2 is SNEGSKA (reference sequence). With 1 base removed from V and 5 bases from J, the gap between germline ends came to 15 bases. The CDR3 has 14 residues. Another study also made use of these data, one on T cells of mothers and their children.

The sequence was collected from a boy aged 10-17 years in good health. Sequencing was done on a sample of blood. This rearrangement joins TRBV20-1 to TRBJ2-7; possible D gene TRBD2, 5 bases. The CDR3 DNA follows: TGCAGTGCTAGAGTAGAGGGTACTAGAAACGAGCAGTACTTC. Protein sequence: CSARVEGTRNEQYF.